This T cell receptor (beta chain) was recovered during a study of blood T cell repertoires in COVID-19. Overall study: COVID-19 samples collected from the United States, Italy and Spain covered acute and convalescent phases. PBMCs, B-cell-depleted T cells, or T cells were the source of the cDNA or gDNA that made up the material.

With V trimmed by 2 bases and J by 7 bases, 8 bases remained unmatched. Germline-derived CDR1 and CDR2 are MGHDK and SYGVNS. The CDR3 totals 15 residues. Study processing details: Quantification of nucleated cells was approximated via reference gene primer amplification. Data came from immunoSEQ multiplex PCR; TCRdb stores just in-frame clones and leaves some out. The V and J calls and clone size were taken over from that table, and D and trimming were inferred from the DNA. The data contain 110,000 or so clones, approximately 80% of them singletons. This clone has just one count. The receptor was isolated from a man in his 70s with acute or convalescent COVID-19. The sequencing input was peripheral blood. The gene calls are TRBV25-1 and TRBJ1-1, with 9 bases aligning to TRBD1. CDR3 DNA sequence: TGTGCCAGCAGTGAACACGGGACAGGGACCGGTGAAGCTTTCTTT. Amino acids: CASSEHGTGTGEAFF. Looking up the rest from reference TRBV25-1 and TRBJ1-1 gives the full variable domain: EADIYQTPRYLVIGTGKKITLECSQTMGHDKMYWYQQDPGMELHLIHYSYGVNSTEKGDLSSESTVSRIRTEHFPLTLESARPSHTSQYLCASSEHGTGTGEAFFGQGTRLTVV.